The 7 T cell receptor beta chains presented below share a single source sample, sequenced in a study of beta chain features in type 1 diabetes. The whole isolated RNA underwent reverse transcription, so sequencing captured expressed TCRB transcripts. Measured with immunoSEQ multiplex PCR; TCRdb has only the in-frame clones, and not every one. In the table there are about 620,000 clones, around 15% of which are singletons. Sequencing was performed on naive CD4+ T cells from blood. Receptor source: a man aged 18-30 years in good health.

This chain uses TRBV5-1 with TRBJ2-7; D assignment may be TRBD1 or TRBD2 (6 bases each). V was clipped by 6 bases and J by 0 bases, with 13 bases between them. From germline, CDR1 is SGHRS and CDR2 YFSETQ. The CDR3 spans 14 residues. The CDR3 sequence: CASTLRGGSYEQYF. Here the CDR3 DNA reads TGCGCCAGCACCCTCAGGGGAGGCTCCTACGAGCAGTACTTC.

V and J are TRBV7-2 and TRBJ2-2; D remains ambiguous. In germline, CDR1 is SGHTA, CDR2 FQGNSA. This CDR3 spans 13 amino acids. The germline V and J ends were trimmed by 1 base and 6 bases, with 6 bases remaining between them. The CDR3 protein is CASSLGVPGELFF. The CDR3 DNA sequence: TGTGCCAGCAGCTTAGGGGTTCCCGGGGAGCTGTTTTTT.

The genes are TRBV5-6 and TRBJ2-3; 9 bases agree with TRBD1. The CDR3 is 16 residues long. With V trimmed by 0 bases and J by 4 bases, 6 bases remained unmatched. Germline V gives CDR1 SGHDT, CDR2 YYEEEE. CDR3 bases: TGTGCCAGCAGCTTGGTTTCGGGGACAGGGCCAGATACGCAGTATTTT. This codes for CASSLVSGTGPDTQYF.

This clone was counted between two and nine times. This chain uses TRBV7-9 with TRBJ2-1; 8 bases agree with TRBD2. CDR1 is SEHNR and CDR2 is FQNEAQ in the germline V gene (reference sequence). This CDR3 comprises 15 residues. Trimming took 5 bases from V and 7 from J; bases not matched to a gene: 10. The CDR3 DNA sequence: TGTGCCAGCAGCCCCCACGGGGGGGGATTAAATGAGCAGTTCTTC. Protein: CASSPHGGGLNEQFF.

This clone has more than one count but fewer than ten. This rearrangement joins TRBV19 to TRBJ1-1, with a weak D call TRBD1 (6 bases). The CDR3 is 15 amino acids. Germline CDR1 reads LNHDA; CDR2 reads SQIVND (reference sequence). The ends were cut back, 6 bases at V and 6 bases at J, with 20 bases in the middle. The CDR3 spells CASSPWGPDSPEAFF. For the CDR3, the DNA is TGTGCCAGTAGCCCCTGGGGGCCGGACAGTCCTGAAGCTTTCTTT.

In DNA, the CDR3 is TGTGCCAGCTCACCATCGGTGAACACAGATACGCAGTATTTT. Encoded protein: CASSPSVNTDTQYF. The chain is built from TRBV18 and TRBJ2-3; no reliable D call. Germline CDR1 and CDR2: KGHSH and LQKENI. The CDR3 sequence is 14 residues long. V dropped 2 bases and J dropped 2 bases, with 8 bases sitting between them.

The table lists this clone with a few counts. Distinct nucleotide sequences in the sample also encode this CDR3. The J gene is TRBJ2-3, the V gene TRBV6-4; 9 bases are shared with TRBD2. With V trimmed by 0 bases and J by 0 bases, 1 base remained unmatched. The CDR3 has 16 residues. Germline CDR1 is MRHNA and CDR2 is SNTAGT. The CDR3 loop is CASSDSGLASTDTQYF. CDR3 DNA sequence: TGTGCCAGCAGTGACTCGGGACTAGCTAGCACAGATACGCAGTATTTT.